This T cell receptor (beta chain) was recovered during a study of Ad26.COV2.S vaccination and SARS-CoV-2 variants. On the study more broadly: Donor got 5x10^10 or 1x10^11 viral particles of Ad26.COV2.S. Study-wide points: Marked by substantial breadth, spike-specific CD8+ and CD4+ T cell responses were reportedly seen after vaccination.

About this clone: Its target is not known.

The sample's treatment: roughly 18 received Ad26.COV2.S at low or high dose, single or two shots; 5 received placebo; per-sample allocation not given. Following the first vaccine or placebo injection, samples were taken on day 63. An 18-55-year-old adult in Boston served as donor. In the vaccine, an Ad26 vector expressed the SARS-CoV-2 spike of the Wuhan strain. CDR1 and CDR2 (germline): PRHDT, FYEKMQ (reference sequence). CDR3 size: 14 residues. V was pared by 2 bases and J by 3 bases, with 10 bases between. Some clones are missing from TCRdb's copy, which holds only in-frame ones; the method was immunoSEQ multiplex PCR. The table includes about 420,000 clones, 85% to 90% detected once.

This chain uses TRBV13 with TRBJ1-1, with a possible D match to TRBD1 (5 bases). The receptor's source is a person between 18 and 60 years old who received the Ad26.COV2.S COVID-19 vaccine or a placebo. The material sequenced was peripheral blood, taken in a trial of Ad26.COV2.S vaccine versus placebo. The CDR3 nucleotides read TGTGCCAGCAGCTTACCGGGGGGTGACACTGAAGCTTTCTTT. It is translated as CASSLPGGDTEAFF.